This T cell receptor beta chain derives from a study of CD8 T cells in ankylosing spondylitis. Study results and limitations: Reportedly, matched ankylosing spondylitis synovial fluid was significantly enriched for disease-linked clones.

Regarding this clonotype: Its antigen is currently unknown.

The CDR3 consists of 15 residues. V trimming: 4 bases; J trimming: 6 bases; junction bases outside the gene matches: 9. CDR1 is SGHTA, CDR2 FQGNSA, per germline. TCR beta libraries were made by quantitative 5'-RACE with molecular barcodes. TCRdb reanalysed the 5' RACE reads using MiXCR and keeps one entry per CDR3 protein. The table records tens of thousands of distinct CDR3 sequences, approximately 11% of them present only once. This chain uses TRBV7-2 with TRBJ2-3; 8 nucleotides agree with TRBD2. Sequencing used blood, either unsorted or a sorted T cell fraction (not recorded which). The source is a male donor with ankylosing spondylitis or in good health (not recorded which). CDR3 sequence reads: CASSSLGGGTDTQYF. In DNA form, the CDR3 reads TGTGCCAGCAGCTCCCTTGGCGGGGGGACGGATACGCAGTATTTT. Drawing the rest from reference TRBV7-2 and TRBJ2-3, the complete variable domain is GAGVSQSPSNKVTEKGKDVELRCDPISGHTALYWYRQSLGQGLEFLIYFQGNSAPDKSGLPSDRFSAERTGGSVSTLTIQRTQQEDSAVYLCASSSLGGGTDTQYFGPGTRLTVL.